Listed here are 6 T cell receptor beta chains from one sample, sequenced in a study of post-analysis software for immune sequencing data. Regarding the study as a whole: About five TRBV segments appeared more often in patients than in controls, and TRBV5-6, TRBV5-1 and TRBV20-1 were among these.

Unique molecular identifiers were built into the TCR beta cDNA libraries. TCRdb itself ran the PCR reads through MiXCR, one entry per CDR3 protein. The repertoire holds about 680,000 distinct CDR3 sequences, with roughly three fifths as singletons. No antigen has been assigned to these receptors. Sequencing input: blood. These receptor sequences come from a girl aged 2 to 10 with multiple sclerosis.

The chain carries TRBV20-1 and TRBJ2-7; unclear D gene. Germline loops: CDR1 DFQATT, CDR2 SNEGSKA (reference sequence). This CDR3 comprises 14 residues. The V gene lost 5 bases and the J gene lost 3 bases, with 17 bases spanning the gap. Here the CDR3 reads CSAEPLRWFYEQYF. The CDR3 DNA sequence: TGCAGTGCTGAGCCCCTACGTTGGTTCTACGAGCAGTACTTC.

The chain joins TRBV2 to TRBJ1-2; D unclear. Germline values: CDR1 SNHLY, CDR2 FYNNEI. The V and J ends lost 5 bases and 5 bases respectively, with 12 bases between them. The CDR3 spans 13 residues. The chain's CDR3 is CASSRLRDYGYTF. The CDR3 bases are TGTGCCAGCAGTCGTCTTAGGGATTATGGCTACACCTTC. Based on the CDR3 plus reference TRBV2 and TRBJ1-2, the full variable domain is EPEVTQTPSHQVTQMGQEVILRCVPISNHLYFYWYRQILGQKVEFLVSFYNNEISEKSEIFDDQFSVERPDGSNFTLKIRSTKLEDSAMYFCASSRLRDYGYTFGSGTRLTVV.

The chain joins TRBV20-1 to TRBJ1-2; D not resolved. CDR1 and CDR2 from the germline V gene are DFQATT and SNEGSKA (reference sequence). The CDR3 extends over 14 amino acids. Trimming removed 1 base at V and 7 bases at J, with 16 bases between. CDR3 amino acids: CSARVVETSLGYTF. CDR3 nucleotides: TGCAGTGCTAGAGTAGTAGAGACGTCCCTTGGCTACACCTTC.

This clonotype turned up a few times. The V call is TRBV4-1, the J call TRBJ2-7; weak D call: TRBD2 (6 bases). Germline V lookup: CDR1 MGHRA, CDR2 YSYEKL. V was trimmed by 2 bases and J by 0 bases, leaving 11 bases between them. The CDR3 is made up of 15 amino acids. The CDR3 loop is CASSQPGSVSYEQYF. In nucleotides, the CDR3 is TGCGCCAGCAGCCAACCCGGGAGCGTCTCCTACGAGCAGTACTTC.

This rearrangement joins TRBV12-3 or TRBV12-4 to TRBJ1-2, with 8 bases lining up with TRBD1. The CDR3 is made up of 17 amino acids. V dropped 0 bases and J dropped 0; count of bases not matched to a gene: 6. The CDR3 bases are TGTGCCAGCAGTTTAGCGCAGGGGGCGGGAGCTAACTATGGCTACACCTTC. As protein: CASSLAQGAGANYGYTF.

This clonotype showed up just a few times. The CDR3, as DNA: TGTGCCAGCAGAAGAAGGGACTGGGGGGAGACCCAGTACTTC. Encoded protein: CASRRRDWGETQYF. V and J are TRBV6-2 or TRBV6-3 and TRBJ2-5; D may be TRBD2 (6 bases). The CDR3 has 14 residues. V dropped 6 bases and J dropped 5 bases, with 16 bases sitting between them. Germline values: CDR1 MNHEY, CDR2 SVGEGT.